These 29 T cell receptor beta chains originate from one sample sequenced in a study of T cell responses to AZD1222 COVID-19 vaccine. Profiling relied on immunoSEQ multiplex PCR, and the TCRdb table lists in-frame clones only, not all of them. The table records about 40,000 clones, around four fifths of them present only once. The sample consisted of peripheral blood, taken 28 days after the second AZD1222 dose. These receptors all come from an adult who received the AZD1222 COVID-19 vaccine.

The V call is TRBV28, the J call TRBJ1-5; 8 bases align to TRBD1. This CDR3 region has 16 residues. J lost 6 bases, V lost 2 bases, and 9 bases had no gene match. Looked up from germline, CDR1 is MDHEN and CDR2 is SYDVKM. The DNA of the CDR3 is TGTGCCAGCAGTTTAGGACAGGGCGGTTGGGGTCAGCCCCAGCATTTT. It encodes CASSLGQGGWGQPQHF.

V usage is TRBV11-1 and J usage is TRBJ2-1; 10 nucleotides align to TRBD1. CDR1 SGHAT and CDR2 FQDESV come from the germline V gene (reference sequence). The CDR3 consists of 16 residues. J was trimmed by 3 bases and V by 4 bases; bases with no gene match: 6. The chain's CDR3 is CASSWTGTGDYNEQFF. Here the CDR3 DNA reads TGTGCCAGCAGCTGGACTGGGACAGGGGACTACAATGAGCAGTTCTTC.

The V and J genes are TRBV9 and TRBJ1-6; 7 bases agree with TRBD1. The trim removed 3 bases at V and 6 bases at J, leaving 6 bases unmatched. This CDR3 is 15 amino acids long. Germline CDR1 SGDLS, CDR2 YYNGEE. Written as DNA, the CDR3 is TGTGCCAGCAGCGAAACAGGGGTGGGTAATTCACCCCTCCACTTT. Translation gives CASSETGVGNSPLHF.

The chain uses TRBV6-5 and TRBJ2-1; no definite D call. CDR3 length: 13 residues. Germline V gene lookup returns CDR1 MNHEY and CDR2 SVGAGI. V was pared by 5 bases and J by 3 bases, with 8 bases between. The CDR3 DNA follows: TGTGCCAGCAGTCTGTCTAACTACAATGAGCAGTTCTTC. This gives the protein CASSLSNYNEQFF.

In nucleotides, the CDR3 is TGTGCCAGCAGCGTACGGGCGGACACTGAAGCTTTCTTT. It yields the protein CASSVRADTEAFF. This chain joins TRBV9 and TRBJ1-1, with D unclear. CDR3 length: 13 residues. Between the trimmed V and J ends, which lost 1 base and 3 bases, there was a span of 7 bases. The germline gives CDR1 SGDLS, CDR2 YYNGEE.

J is TRBJ2-2 and V is TRBV11-3, with D tentatively TRBD1 or TRBD2 (5 bases each). The CDR3 runs 14 residues. V was trimmed by 5 bases and J by 7 bases, leaving 14 bases between them. Germline CDR1 SGHNT, CDR2 YENEEA. For the CDR3, the DNA is TGTGCCAGCAGCAACCCCGCGAGGGGCGGGGAGCTGTTTTTT. Its translation: CASSNPARGGELFF.

The chain links TRBV20-1 to TRBJ2-1; perhaps TRBD2 as D (5 bases). This CDR3 comprises 11 residues. CDR1 and CDR2 (germline): DFQATT, SNEGSKA (reference sequence). The V gene lost 5 bases and the J gene lost 5 bases, with 7 bases spanning the gap. CDR3 amino acids: CSARGHNEQFF. CDR3 DNA: TGCAGTGCTCGGGGTCACAATGAGCAGTTCTTC.

The chain carries TRBV3-1 (or the pseudogene TRBV3-2) and TRBJ1-2, with D tentatively TRBD1 (5 bases). The CDR3 sequence is 16 residues long. CDR1 is LGHDT and CDR2 is YNNKEL in the germline V gene (reference sequence). Trimming pared 0 bases from V and 0 bases from J, leaving 11 bases between. The CDR3 spells CASSQDYRTANYGYTF. The CDR3 DNA sequence: TGTGCCAGCAGCCAAGATTACAGGACGGCTAACTATGGCTACACCTTC.

The chain couples TRBV7-8 to TRBJ1-6, with a tentative D call TRBD1 (6 bases). The V and J ends lost 5 bases and 8 bases respectively, with 19 bases between them. Germline V gene lookup returns CDR1 SGHVS and CDR2 FQNEAQ. There are 16 residues in the CDR3. CDR3 sequence reads: CASSVAADRRHSPLHF. The CDR3 DNA reads TGTGCCAGCAGCGTGGCAGCGGACAGAAGACATTCACCCCTCCACTTT.

This sequence joins TRBV4-2 and TRBJ2-5; tentative D call: TRBD2 (6 bases). This CDR3 is built from 17 residues. Germline V gene sequence: CDR1 LGHNA, CDR2 YNFKEQ. The V and J ends lost 1 base and 4 bases respectively, with 19 bases between them. The DNA for the CDR3 is TGTGCCAGCAGCCAAGCTTTGGCTAGCCGGGGAGGAGAGACCCAGTACTTC. Residues: CASSQALASRGGETQYF.

The chain is built from TRBV15 and TRBJ1-5; 9 positions agree with TRBD1. The CDR3 runs to 15 residues. In germline, CDR1 is LNHNV, CDR2 YYDKDF (reference sequence). V shed 5 bases, J shed 5 bases, and the junction held 7 bases outside the gene matches. The CDR3 region has the DNA TGTGCCACCAGCTCCTGGACAGGGGAAGATCAGCCCCAGCATTTT. Translation: CATSSWTGEDQPQHF.

The gene calls are TRBV3-1 (or the pseudogene TRBV3-2) and TRBJ2-3; D could derive from TRBD1 or TRBD2 (5 bases each). The germline CDR1 and CDR2 sequences are LGHDT and YNNKEL (reference sequence). The CDR3 has 15 amino acids. Trimming removed 3 bases from V and 2 bases from J, with 12 bases in between. DNA for the CDR3: TGTGCCAGCAGCCAGTGGGGACGGGACACAGATACGCAGTATTTT. Amino acids: CASSQWGRDTDTQYF.

The chain joins TRBV4-2 to TRBJ1-4; no clear D gene. Trimming removed 0 bases at V and 3 bases at J, with 8 bases between. The V gene's germline CDR1 is LGHNA and CDR2 YNFKEQ. This CDR3 comprises 15 residues. The CDR3 sequence is CASSQEDLPNEKLFF. CDR3 nucleotides: TGTGCCAGCAGCCAAGAGGACCTCCCTAATGAAAAACTGTTTTTT.

About this clone: The same CDR3 can be traced to other DNA sequences in this sample. The gene calls are TRBV15 and TRBJ1-5; D not certain. Trimming left V 0 bases short and J 2 bases short, with 11 bases between. Germline V gives CDR1 LNHNV, CDR2 YYDKDF (reference sequence). CDR3 length equals 16 residues. The CDR3: CATSRDLGYGNQPQHF. The CDR3 region has the DNA TGTGCCACCAGCAGAGATTTGGGGTATGGCAATCAGCCCCAGCATTTT.

The V gene is TRBV7-9, the J gene TRBJ1-1; possible D gene TRBD1, 5 bases. Trimming took 10 bases from V and 1 from J, leaving 13 bases between them. CDR3 length: 13 amino acids. CDR1 and CDR2 (germline): SEHNR, FQNEAQ (reference sequence). Here the CDR3 reads CANWGGENTEAFF. The CDR3 coding sequence is TGTGCCAACTGGGGAGGGGAGAACACTGAAGCTTTCTTT.

The chain combines TRBV2 with TRBJ2-3, with a tentative D call TRBD1 (6 bases). V lost 6 bases and J 6 bases, leaving 16 bases between the germline ends. The CDR3 sequence is 14 residues long. Germline values: CDR1 SNHLY, CDR2 FYNNEI. The CDR3 sequence is CASSEQGPGDTQYF. The DNA for the CDR3 is TGTGCCAGCAGCGAACAGGGACCGGGGGATACGCAGTATTTT.

This chain joins TRBV10-3 and TRBJ2-6; D gene ambiguous. V lost 2 bases, J lost 3 bases, and 8 bases lay in between. Looked up from germline, CDR1 is ENHRY and CDR2 is SYGVKD. The length of the CDR3 is 15 residues. The CDR3 region has the DNA TGTGCCATCAGTGAGGGATCATTTGGGGCCAACGTCCTGACTTTC. Translating it yields CAISEGSFGANVLTF.

The V and J genes are TRBV2 and TRBJ1-6, with D unclear. V lost 5 bases to trimming and J lost 3 bases, with 11 bases between them. Germline CDR1 reads SNHLY; CDR2 reads FYNNEI. This CDR3 spans 15 amino acids. The CDR3 sequence: CASSPDVVYNSPLHF. CDR3 bases: TGTGCCAGCAGTCCGGACGTAGTCTATAATTCACCCCTCCACTTT.

The chain couples TRBV4-1 to TRBJ1-1; D is unresolved. This CDR3 contains 15 residues. V dropped 1 base and J dropped 5 bases, with 14 bases sitting between them. Germline V lookup: CDR1 MGHRA, CDR2 YSYEKL. The CDR3 DNA sequence: TGCGCCAGCAGCCAAGCCCACGTGGATGGGACTGAAGCTTTCTTT. This codes for CASSQAHVDGTEAFF.

The CDR3: CASSPLRTGNSYEQYF. The CDR3 region has the DNA TGTGCCAGCAGCCCCCTTCGGACAGGAAACTCCTACGAGCAGTACTTC. The rearrangement joins TRBV14 to TRBJ2-7; 7 bases line up with TRBD1. The CDR3 extends over 16 amino acids. Germline V gene data show CDR1 as SGHDN and CDR2 as FVKESK. The J segment lost 0 bases and the V segment lost 4 bases, leaving 9 bases of the junction unmatched. Full variable domain (missing parts from reference TRBV14 and TRBJ2-7): EAGVTQFPSHSVIEKGQTVTLRCDPISGHDNLYWYRRVMGKEIKFLLHFVKESKQDESGMPNNRFLAERTGGTYSTLKVQPAELEDSGVYFCASSPLRTGNSYEQYFGPGTRLTVT.

This chain connects TRBV28 to TRBJ2-1; D not resolved. Per the germline V gene, CDR1 is MDHEN and CDR2 is SYDVKM. This CDR3 comprises 11 residues. Deletions cut 2 bases from V and 5 bases from J, with 1 base between. The CDR3 nucleotides read TGTGCCAGCAGTTTAAACAATGAGCAGTTCTTC. It is translated as CASSLNNEQFF.

This clone was detected only once. J is TRBJ2-6 and V is TRBV9; D is undetermined. V was shortened by 5 bases and J by 1 base, with 1 base between the two germline ends. The germline gives CDR1 SGDLS, CDR2 YYNGEE. The CDR3 covers 12 residues. CDR3 loop: CASRSGANVLTF. CDR3 nucleotide sequence: TGTGCCAGCAGGTCTGGGGCCAACGTCCTGACTTTC. The full variable domain, completed using reference TRBV9 and TRBJ2-6, is DSGVTQTPKHLITATGQRVTLRCSPRSGDLSVYWYQQSLDQGLQFLIQYYNGEERAKGNILERFSAQQFPDLHSELNLSSLELGDSALYFCASRSGANVLTFGAGSRLTVL.

This chain joins TRBV5-6 and TRBJ1-5; D unresolved. Germline CDR1 is SGHDT and CDR2 is YYEEEE. The CDR3 consists of 15 residues. V lost 4 bases and J lost 4, with 15 bases in between. The CDR3 sequence is CASSRLNAGNQPQHF. CDR3 coding DNA: TGTGCCAGCAGCCGACTCAATGCGGGAAATCAGCCCCAGCATTTT.

This clone was counted between two and nine times. CDR3 protein: CASSLGGDRPELFF. The CDR3 DNA reads as TGCGCCAGCAGCTTGGGAGGGGACCGGCCCGAGCTGTTTTTT. This chain uses TRBV5-1 with TRBJ1-4; TRBD1 is a possible D gene (5 bases). This CDR3 spans 14 amino acids. V was trimmed by 0 bases and J by 14 bases, leaving 17 bases between them. Germline V lookup: CDR1 SGHRS, CDR2 YFSETQ. Based on the CDR3 plus reference TRBV5-1 and TRBJ1-4, the full variable domain is KAGVTQTPRYLIKTRGQQVTLSCSPISGHRSVSWYQQTPGQGLQFLFEYFSETQRNKGNFPGRFSGRQFSNSRSEMNVSTLELGDSALYLCASSLGGDRPELFFGSGTQLSVL.

The chain couples TRBV29-1 to TRBJ2-1; a weak D match, TRBD1 (5 bases). The CDR3 totals 15 residues. Germline V gene lookup returns CDR1 SQVTM and CDR2 ANQGSEA. V lost 3 bases and J lost 4, with 16 bases in between. The CDR3 reads CSVESETAAYNEQFF. CDR3 in DNA: TGCAGCGTTGAGTCCGAGACAGCAGCATACAATGAGCAGTTCTTC.

The chain uses TRBV4-1 and TRBJ2-3; no clear D. The CDR3 runs to 17 residues. Germline CDR1 and CDR2: MGHRA and YSYEKL. The germline V and J ends were trimmed by 1 base and 4 bases, with 18 bases remaining between them. CDR3 protein: CASSQGRRGAWADTQYF. The CDR3 region has the DNA TGCGCCAGCAGCCAAGGGCGGCGTGGCGCGTGGGCAGATACGCAGTATTTT.

This clone has only a few counts. The J gene is TRBJ1-2, the V gene TRBV13; no definite D call. V dropped 5 bases and J dropped 14 bases, with 18 bases sitting between them. Germline V gene data show CDR1 as PRHDT and CDR2 as FYEKMQ (reference sequence). The CDR3 spans 12 residues. The CDR3 reads CASSEIGRVETF. Written as DNA, the CDR3 is TGTGCCAGCAGCGAAATTGGTAGGGTTGAAACCTTC.

V usage is TRBV9 and J usage is TRBJ2-2; 8 nucleotides line up with TRBD2. Germline V gene sequence: CDR1 SGDLS, CDR2 YYNGEE. J lost 6 bases, V lost 5 bases, and 6 bases had no gene match. The CDR3 loop spans 14 amino acids. The CDR3 spells CASSGLARAGELFF. DNA of the CDR3: TGTGCCAGCAGTGGACTAGCTCGGGCCGGGGAGCTGTTTTTT.

CDR3 sequence reads: CASSKEKGGPTWGNQPQHF. The DNA for the CDR3 is TGTGCCAGCAGCAAAGAGAAGGGGGGTCCCACATGGGGCAATCAGCCCCAGCATTTT. The chain couples TRBV21-1 to TRBJ1-5. TRBV21-1 is recorded as a pseudogene. The CDR3 extends over 19 amino acids.